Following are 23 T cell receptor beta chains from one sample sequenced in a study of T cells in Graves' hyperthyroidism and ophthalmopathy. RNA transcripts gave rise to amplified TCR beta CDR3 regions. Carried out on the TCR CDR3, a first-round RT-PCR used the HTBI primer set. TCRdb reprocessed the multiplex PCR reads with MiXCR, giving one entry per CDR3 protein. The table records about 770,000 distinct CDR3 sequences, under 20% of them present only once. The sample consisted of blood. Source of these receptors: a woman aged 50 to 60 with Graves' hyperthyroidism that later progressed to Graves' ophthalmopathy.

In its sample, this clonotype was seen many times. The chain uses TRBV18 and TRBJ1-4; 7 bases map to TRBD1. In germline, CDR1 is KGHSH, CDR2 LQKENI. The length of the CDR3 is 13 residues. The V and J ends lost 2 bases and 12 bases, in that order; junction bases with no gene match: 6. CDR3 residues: CASSPERDSELFF. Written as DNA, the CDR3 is TGTGCCAGCTCACCAGAGCGGGACAGTGAACTGTTTTTT.

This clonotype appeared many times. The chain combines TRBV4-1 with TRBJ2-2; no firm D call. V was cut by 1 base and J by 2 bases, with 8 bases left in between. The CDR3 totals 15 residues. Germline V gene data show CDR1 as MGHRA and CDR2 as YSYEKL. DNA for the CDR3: TGCGCCAGCAGCCAAGTCCGGCCAAACACCGGGGAGCTGTTTTTT. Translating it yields CASSQVRPNTGELFF.

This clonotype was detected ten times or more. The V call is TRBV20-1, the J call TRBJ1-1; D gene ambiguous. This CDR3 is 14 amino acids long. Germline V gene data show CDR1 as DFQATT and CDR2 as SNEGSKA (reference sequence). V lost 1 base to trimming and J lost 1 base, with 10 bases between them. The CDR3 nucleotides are TGCAGTGCTAGAGGACATTCGGGGAACACTGAAGCTTTCTTT. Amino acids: CSARGHSGNTEAFF.

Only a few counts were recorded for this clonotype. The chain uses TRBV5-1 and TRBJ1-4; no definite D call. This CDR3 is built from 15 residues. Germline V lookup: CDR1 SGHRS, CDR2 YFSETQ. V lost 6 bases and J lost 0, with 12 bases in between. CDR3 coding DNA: TGCGCCAGCACCCGGGCAGGCTCAACTAATGAAAAACTGTTTTTT. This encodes CASTRAGSTNEKLFF.

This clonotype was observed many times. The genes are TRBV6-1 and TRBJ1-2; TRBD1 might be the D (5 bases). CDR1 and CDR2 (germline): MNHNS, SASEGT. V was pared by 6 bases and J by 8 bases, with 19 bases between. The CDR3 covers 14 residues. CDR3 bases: TGTGCCAGCAGCCTCAGGGAGGGTTGGAGAGGCTACACCTTC. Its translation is CASSLREGWRGYTF.

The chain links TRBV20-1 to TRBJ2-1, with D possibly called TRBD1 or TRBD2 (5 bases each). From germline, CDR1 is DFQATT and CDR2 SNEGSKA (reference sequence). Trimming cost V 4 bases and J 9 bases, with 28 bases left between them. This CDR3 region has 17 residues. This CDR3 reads CSAIKHRDRWSRGEQFF. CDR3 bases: TGCAGTGCTATCAAACACCGGGACCGTTGGTCAAGGGGTGAGCAGTTCTTC.

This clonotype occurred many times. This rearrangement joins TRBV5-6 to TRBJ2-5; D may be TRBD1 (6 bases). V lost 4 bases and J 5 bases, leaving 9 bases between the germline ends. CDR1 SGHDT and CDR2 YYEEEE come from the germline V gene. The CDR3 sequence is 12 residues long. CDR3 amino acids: CASSHDRETQYF. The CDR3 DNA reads TGTGCCAGCAGCCATGACAGGGAGACCCAGTACTTC.

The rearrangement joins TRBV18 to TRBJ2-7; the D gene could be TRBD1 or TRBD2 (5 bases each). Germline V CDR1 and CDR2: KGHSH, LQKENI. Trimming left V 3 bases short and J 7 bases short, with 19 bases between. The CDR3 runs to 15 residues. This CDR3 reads CASSPDWAWGDEQYF. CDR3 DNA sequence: TGTGCCAGCTCACCGGACTGGGCATGGGGCGATGAGCAGTACTTC.

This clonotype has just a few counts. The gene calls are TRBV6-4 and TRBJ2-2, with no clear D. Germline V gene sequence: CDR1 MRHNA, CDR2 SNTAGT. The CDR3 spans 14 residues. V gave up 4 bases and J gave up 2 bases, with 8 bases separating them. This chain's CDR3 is CASSVTTNTGELFF. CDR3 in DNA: TGTGCCAGCAGTGTAACAACCAACACCGGGGAGCTGTTTTTT.

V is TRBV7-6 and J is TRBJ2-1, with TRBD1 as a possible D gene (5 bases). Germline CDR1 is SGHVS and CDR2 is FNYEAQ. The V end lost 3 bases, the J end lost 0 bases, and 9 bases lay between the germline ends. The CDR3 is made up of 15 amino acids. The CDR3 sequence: CASSLDDSSYNEQFF. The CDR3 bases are TGTGCCAGCAGCTTGGACGACAGCTCCTACAATGAGCAGTTCTTC. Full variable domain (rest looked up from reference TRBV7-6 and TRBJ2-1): GAGVSQSPRYKVTKRGQDVALRCDPISGHVSLYWYRQALGQGPEFLTYFNYEAQQDKSGLPNDRFSAERPEGSISTLTIQRTEQRDSAMYRCASSLDDSSYNEQFFGPGTRLTVL.

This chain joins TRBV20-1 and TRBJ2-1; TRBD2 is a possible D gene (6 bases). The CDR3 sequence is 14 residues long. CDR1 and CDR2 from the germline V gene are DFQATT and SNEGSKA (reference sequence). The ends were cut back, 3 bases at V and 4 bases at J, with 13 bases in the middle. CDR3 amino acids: CSASRTAGYNEQFF. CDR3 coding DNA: TGCAGTGCTAGTCGGACGGCGGGGTACAATGAGCAGTTCTTC.

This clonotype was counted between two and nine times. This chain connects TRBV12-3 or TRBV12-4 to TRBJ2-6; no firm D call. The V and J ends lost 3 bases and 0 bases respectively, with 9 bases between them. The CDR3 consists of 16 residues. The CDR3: CASSFGAYSGANVLTF. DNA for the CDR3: TGTGCCAGCAGTTTTGGCGCCTACTCTGGGGCCAACGTCCTGACTTTC.

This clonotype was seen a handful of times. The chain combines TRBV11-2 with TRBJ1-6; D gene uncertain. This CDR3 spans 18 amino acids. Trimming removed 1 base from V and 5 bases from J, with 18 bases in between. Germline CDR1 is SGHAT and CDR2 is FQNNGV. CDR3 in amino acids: CASSLARVGRPDNSPLHF. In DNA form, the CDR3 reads TGTGCCAGCAGCTTAGCGCGGGTTGGACGTCCGGATAATTCACCCCTCCACTTT.

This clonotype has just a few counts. The CDR3 nucleotides are TGTGCCAGCAGCCAAGACCTCGGTAGCGGGGTGAATGAGCAGTTCTTC. Amino acids: CASSQDLGSGVNEQFF. This chain connects TRBV14 to TRBJ2-1; 8 bases fit TRBD2. Germline V gene sequence: CDR1 SGHDN, CDR2 FVKESK. The CDR3 extends over 16 amino acids. Germline trimming cut 0 bases from V and 7 bases from J; bases unmatched to any gene: 8.

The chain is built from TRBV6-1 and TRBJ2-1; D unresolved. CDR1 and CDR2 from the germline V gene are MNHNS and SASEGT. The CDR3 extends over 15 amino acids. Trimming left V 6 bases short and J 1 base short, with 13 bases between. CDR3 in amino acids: CASSQLGGSYNEQFF. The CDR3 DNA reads TGTGCCAGCAGCCAGCTAGGCGGTTCCTACAATGAGCAGTTCTTC.

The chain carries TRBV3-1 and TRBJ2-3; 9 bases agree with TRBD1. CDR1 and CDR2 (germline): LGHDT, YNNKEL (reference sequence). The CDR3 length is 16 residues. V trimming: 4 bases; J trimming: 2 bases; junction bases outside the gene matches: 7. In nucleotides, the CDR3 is TGTGCCAGCAGCCGCCCCGGGACAGGGCACACAGATACGCAGTATTTT. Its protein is CASSRPGTGHTDTQYF.

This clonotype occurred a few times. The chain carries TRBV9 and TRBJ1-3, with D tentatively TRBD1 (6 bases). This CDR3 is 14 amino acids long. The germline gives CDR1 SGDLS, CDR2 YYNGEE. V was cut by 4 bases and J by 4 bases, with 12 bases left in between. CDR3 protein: CASSPGAEGNTIYF. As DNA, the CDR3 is TGTGCCAGCAGCCCGGGGGCCGAGGGAAACACCATATATTTT.

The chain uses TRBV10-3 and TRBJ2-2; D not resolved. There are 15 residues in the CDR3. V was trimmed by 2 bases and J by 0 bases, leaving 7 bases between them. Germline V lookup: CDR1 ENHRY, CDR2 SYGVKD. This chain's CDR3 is CAISEDKTNTGELFF. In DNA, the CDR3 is TGTGCCATCAGTGAGGACAAAACGAACACCGGGGAGCTGTTTTTT.

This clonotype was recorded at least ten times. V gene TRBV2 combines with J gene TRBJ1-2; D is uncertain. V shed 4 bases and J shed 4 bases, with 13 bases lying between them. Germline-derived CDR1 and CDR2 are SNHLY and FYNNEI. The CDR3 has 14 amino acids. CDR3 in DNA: TGTGCCAGCAGTGGTGGCGGAATCCCCTATGGCTACACCTTC. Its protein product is CASSGGGIPYGYTF.

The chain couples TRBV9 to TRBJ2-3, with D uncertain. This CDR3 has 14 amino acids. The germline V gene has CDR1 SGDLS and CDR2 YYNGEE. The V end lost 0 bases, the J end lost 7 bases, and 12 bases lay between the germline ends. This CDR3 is CASSVDSGRNTQYF. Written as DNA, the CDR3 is TGTGCCAGCAGCGTAGACTCTGGAAGAAATACGCAGTATTTT. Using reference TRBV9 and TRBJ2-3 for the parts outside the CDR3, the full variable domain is DSGVTQTPKHLITATGQRVTLRCSPRSGDLSVYWYQQSLDQGLQFLIQYYNGEERAKGNILERFSAQQFPDLHSELNLSSLELGDSALYFCASSVDSGRNTQYFGPGTRLTVL.

CDR3: CASRPDTSGNTIYF. CDR3 bases: TGCGCCAGCAGACCGGACACCTCTGGAAACACCATATATTTT. This rearrangement joins TRBV10-2 to TRBJ1-3; tentatively, D is TRBD1 (5 bases). CDR1 and CDR2 (germline): WSHSY, SAAADI. CDR3 length equals 14 residues. Trimming took 6 bases from V and 0 from J, leaving 9 bases between them.

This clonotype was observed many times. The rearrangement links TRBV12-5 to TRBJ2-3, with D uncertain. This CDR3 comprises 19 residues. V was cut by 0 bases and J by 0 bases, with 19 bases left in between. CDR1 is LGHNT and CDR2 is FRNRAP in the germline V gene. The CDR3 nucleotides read TGTGCTAGTGGTTTGGTACGGTGGGCGGAAAGTTCTAGCACAGATACGCAGTATTTT. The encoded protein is CASGLVRWAESSSTDTQYF.

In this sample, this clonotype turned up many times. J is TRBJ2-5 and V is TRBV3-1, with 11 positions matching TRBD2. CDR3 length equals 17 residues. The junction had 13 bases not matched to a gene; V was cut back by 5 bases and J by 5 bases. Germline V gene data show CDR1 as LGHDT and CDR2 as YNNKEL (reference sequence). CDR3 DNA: TGTGCCAGCAGCAACCTAGCGGGGGGCTTCCGGGGGGAGACCCAGTACTTC. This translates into CASSNLAGGFRGETQYF.